What follows are 20 T cell receptor beta chains derived from one specimen sequenced in a study of T-cell reconstitution after alpha-beta-depleted transplantation in children (dated by TCRdb to 2016 to 2018). Libraries were built with PCR. The data were produced on an Illumina HiSeq 2500. To normalize quantification of the TCRbeta repertoire, the TCR libraries were built with molecular barcoding that relied on unique molecular identifiers. The public reads were reanalyzed by TCRdb: fastp trimming at Q25, MiXCR alignment, in-frame beta chains only. Each CDR3 protein appears once, grouped with its most common genes and DNA. The sample table contains 84,000 or so distinct CDR3 sequences; only one count was recorded for 15% of them. Around 20% of the sample belongs to the ten largest clones. Taken with the paper, the label for treatment or condition translates to: allogeneic hematopoietic cell transplantation with graft depleted of TCRalphabeta T cells and CD19 B cells.

The sequenced sample was PBMCs, mostly from graft donor cells, obtained 180 days after TCRalphabeta/CD19-depleted stem cell transplant. The receptors originated from a male patient between 2 and 10 years old who had a stem cell transplant for acute lymphoblastic leukemia, so the T cells may come from the graft donor.

The chain recombines TRBV12-3 or TRBV12-4 with TRBJ2-5, with 7 bases lining up with TRBD1. Trimming took 4 bases from V and 5 from J; bases not matched to a gene: 10. The CDR3 has 15 residues. The CDR3 nucleotides are TGTGCCAGCAGTTACACAAAGACAGGGCCCGAGACCCAGTACTTC. Residues: CASSYTKTGPETQYF.

The genes are TRBV2 and TRBJ2-1, with TRBD1 matching 8 bases. Germline V lookup: CDR1 SNHLY, CDR2 FYNNEI. The CDR3 loop spans 12 amino acids. Trimming at V came to 6 bases and at J to 8 bases, leaving 3 bases not matched to a gene. CDR3 sequence: CASRTGVYEQFF. CDR3 sequence (DNA): TGTGCCAGCAGGACAGGGGTCTATGAGCAGTTCTTC.

The sample holds a few counts of this clonotype. The J gene is TRBJ2-7, the V gene TRBV20-1; a weak D match, TRBD2 (5 bases). The CDR3 has 13 amino acids. The V and J ends lost 3 bases and 3 bases respectively, with 12 bases between them. The germline gives CDR1 DFQATT, CDR2 SNEGSKA (reference sequence). CDR3 DNA sequence: TGCAGTGCTAGTCCCCCGGGAAACTACGAGCAGTACTTC. It specifies CSASPPGNYEQYF.

Only a few counts were recorded for this clonotype. This chain joins TRBV5-5 and TRBJ2-7, with D possibly being TRBD1 or TRBD2 (5 bases each). This CDR3 spans 13 amino acids. The germline V gene encodes CDR1 SGHKS and CDR2 YYEKEE (reference sequence). Trimming pared 5 bases from V and 2 bases from J, leaving 11 bases between. The CDR3 bases are TGTGCCAGCAGTCTAATGGGGGCCTACGAGCAGTACTTC. It codes for CASSLMGAYEQYF. Looking up the rest from reference TRBV5-5 and TRBJ2-7 gives the full variable domain: DAGVTQSPTHLIKTRGQQVTLRCSPISGHKSVSWYQQVLGQGPQFIFQYYEKEERGRGNFPDRFSARQFPNYSSELNVNALLLGDSALYLCASSLMGAYEQYFGPGTRLTVT.

This clonotype was counted between two and nine times. The genes are TRBV7-6 and TRBJ2-3; 7 bases agree with TRBD1. Germline V gene lookup returns CDR1 SGHVS and CDR2 FNYEAQ. Trimming at V came to 1 base and at J to 1 base, leaving 14 bases not matched to a gene. The CDR3 runs 19 residues. The CDR3, as DNA: TGTGCCAGCAGCTTAGGTCGGGCAACAGGGGTAGAAGGCACAGATACGCAGTATTTT. It translates to CASSLGRATGVEGTDTQYF.

The rearrangement uses TRBV5-1 and TRBJ1-1, with D possibly TRBD1 on 5 matching bases. Per the germline V gene, CDR1 is SGHRS and CDR2 is YFSETQ. Trimming took off 3 bases at V and 6 bases at J, with 12 bases between the two ends. The CDR3 extends over 13 amino acids. CDR3 loop: CASSSRSGAEAFF. The DNA of the CDR3 is TGCGCCAGCAGCTCGCGGTCGGGGGCTGAAGCTTTCTTT.

This clonotype appeared a few times. The genes are TRBV7-8 and TRBJ2-1; 11 nucleotides match TRBD1. Germline CDR1 and CDR2: SGHVS and FQNEAQ. V lost 5 bases and J lost 7; bases outside the gene matches: 7. This CDR3 region has 15 residues. Here the CDR3 reads CASSPWTGGVNEQFF. The DNA for the CDR3 is TGTGCCAGCAGCCCTTGGACAGGGGGCGTGAATGAGCAGTTCTTC.

As regards this clonotype: Sequence at one end of the junction differs from germline and may be a read error. This chain joins TRBV7-8 and TRBJ1-5; D may be TRBD1 (5 bases). The CDR3 runs 16 residues. Germline V gene data show CDR1 as SGHVS and CDR2 as FQNEAQ. CDR3 bases: TGTGCCAGCAGCTACTACTCCAGGGAAAGCAATAAGCCCCAGCATTTT. This gives the protein CASSYYSRESNKPQHF. The full variable domain, completed using reference TRBV7-8 and TRBJ1-5, is GAGVSQSPRYKVAKRGQDVALRCDPISGHVSLFWYQQALGQGPEFLTYFQNEAQLDKSGLPSDRFFAERPEGSVSTLKIQRTQQEDSAVYLCASSYYSRESNKPQHFGDGTRLSIL.

The V and J genes are TRBV20-1 and TRBJ2-1; TRBD2 is a possible D gene (6 bases). Germline CDR1 and CDR2: DFQATT and SNEGSKA (reference sequence). The ends were cut back, 0 bases at V and 7 bases at J, with 10 bases in the middle. The CDR3 consists of 13 residues. The CDR3 loop reads CSARDSGGNEQFF. The CDR3 DNA sequence: TGCAGTGCTAGAGATTCAGGAGGGAATGAGCAGTTCTTC.

This clonotype occurred a few times. The V and J genes are TRBV20-1 and TRBJ2-7, with a tentative D call TRBD2 (5 bases). The CDR3 extends over 14 amino acids. V was clipped by 1 base and J by 1 base, with 11 bases between them. Germline V CDR1 and CDR2: DFQATT, SNEGSKA (reference sequence). The chain's CDR3 is CSARGGPLSYEQYF. In nucleotides, the CDR3 is TGCAGTGCTAGAGGAGGGCCCTTGTCCTACGAGCAGTACTTC.

This clonotype was counted a few times. V gene TRBV3-1 combines with J gene TRBJ2-2; 7 nucleotides line up with TRBD1. The CDR3 runs to 16 residues. Germline CDR1 is LGHDT and CDR2 is YNNKEL (reference sequence). The V and J ends lost 6 bases and 0 bases, in that order; junction bases with no gene match: 7. CDR3 amino acids: CASSPSGTANTGELFF. The CDR3 DNA reads TGTGCCAGCAGTCCGTCCGGGACAGCGAACACCGGGGAGCTGTTTTTT.

The rearrangement joins TRBV4-1 to TRBJ2-7; 7 nucleotides align to TRBD2. The CDR3 sequence is 16 residues long. Germline CDR1 and CDR2: MGHRA and YSYEKL. Trimming removed 3 bases from V and 6 bases from J; junction bases left unmatched: 14. Written as DNA, the CDR3 is TGCGCCAGCAGCCAGGGGCTCGGGGGGACTTCTACCGAGCAGTACTTC. It specifies CASSQGLGGTSTEQYF.

This clonotype was observed a handful of times. The rearrangement joins TRBV2 to TRBJ2-7, with 10 bases fitting TRBD1. The CDR3 spans 13 residues. Unmatched junction bases numbered 3, after V lost 7 bases and J lost 3 bases. Per germline, CDR1 SNHLY and CDR2 FYNNEI. The CDR3: CASMTGGFYEQYF. CDR3 nucleotide sequence: TGTGCCAGCATGACAGGGGGCTTCTACGAGCAGTACTTC.

This clonotype showed up just a few times. The chain couples TRBV7-9 to TRBJ2-5, with D uncertain. The CDR3 extends over 16 amino acids. Germline-derived CDR1 and CDR2 are SEHNR and FQNEAQ (reference sequence). Trimming pared 0 bases from V and 4 bases from J, leaving 15 bases between. The CDR3 bases are TGTGCCAGCAGCTTAGCAGGTCTACCGCCAAGAGAGACCCAGTACTTC. It translates to CASSLAGLPPRETQYF.

The rearrangement links TRBV4-2 to TRBJ2-7; D is unresolved. This CDR3 has 13 residues. In germline, CDR1 is LGHNA, CDR2 YNFKEQ. Trimming stripped 4 bases from V and 3 bases from J, with 10 bases between. The CDR3 here is CASSPKTGYEQYF. DNA of the CDR3: TGTGCCAGCAGCCCCAAGACGGGCTACGAGCAGTACTTC.

This clonotype showed up many times. The gene calls are TRBV9 and TRBJ2-3; 11 bases map to TRBD2. The CDR3 length is 16 residues. In germline, CDR1 is SGDLS, CDR2 YYNGEE. V lost 3 bases, J lost 6 bases, and 9 bases stayed unmatched. CDR3 region: CASSGNLAGGFDTQYF. In nucleotides, the CDR3 is TGTGCCAGCAGCGGAAACCTAGCGGGGGGTTTCGATACGCAGTATTTT.

The chain couples TRBV12-3 or TRBV12-4 to TRBJ2-3, with D perhaps TRBD1 or TRBD2 (6 bases each). The V and J ends lost 3 bases and 1 base respectively, with 17 bases between them. The CDR3 is 17 amino acids. The CDR3 DNA sequence: TGTGCCAGCAGTTTGGTGGGCAGGGGACTTCGCACAGATACGCAGTATTTT. Translated: CASSLVGRGLRTDTQYF.

This clonotype showed up just a few times. This sequence joins TRBV5-6 and TRBJ2-3, with D tentatively TRBD2 (7 bases). Germline lookup yields CDR1 SGHDT and CDR2 YYEEEE. CDR3 length equals 15 residues. Deletions cut 2 bases from V and 5 bases from J, with 15 bases between. CDR3 nucleotide sequence: TGTGCCAGCAGCTTAAGGGGGGGGGCGGGAGATACGCAGTATTTT. This sequence encodes CASSLRGGAGDTQYF.

The rearrangement links TRBV20-1 to TRBJ1-2; unclear D gene. V was trimmed by 2 bases and J by 3 bases, leaving 19 bases between them. CDR3 length: 16 residues. Looked up from germline, CDR1 is DFQATT and CDR2 is SNEGSKA (reference sequence). CDR3 DNA: TGCAGTGCTAGAAGCCATGGGATCTTCGAGGACTATGGCTACACCTTC. Protein sequence: CSARSHGIFEDYGYTF.

The sample holds many counts of this clonotype. V and J are TRBV29-1 and TRBJ2-1; D is possibly TRBD2 (6 bases). Germline V gene data show CDR1 as SQVTM and CDR2 as ANQGSEA. The CDR3 spans 17 residues. Trimming took 4 bases from V and 0 from J, leaving 19 bases between them. The CDR3 DNA reads as TGCAGCGTTGGGGGGGATCTAATTACGATCTCCTACAATGAGCAGTTCTTC. Residues: CSVGGDLITISYNEQFF.